This note documents a single T cell receptor (beta chain) sequence. Its antigen is undetermined. One end of the junction does not line up with germline, which may come from a read error. These data belong to a study of T cells in Graves' hyperthyroidism and ophthalmopathy. Notes on the study in general: Before onset, by a median of approximately 6.8 months, the model predicted ophthalmopathy. From stable hyperthyroidism, ophthalmopathy was separated by a 13 V-J model.

Germline V gene sequence: CDR1 SGHAT, CDR2 FQNNGV. This CDR3 region has 14 residues. TCR beta CDR3 regions were amplified from RNA transcripts. The TCR CDR3 first-round RT-PCR relied on the HTBI primer set. TCRdb independently ran MiXCR on the multiplex PCR reads; one entry per CDR3 protein. The sample includes 200,000 to 250,000 distinct CDR3 sequences, about 24% seen only once; the top ten take around 40%. The sequenced sample was blood. The clonotype comes from a woman aged 40 to 55 with Graves' ophthalmopathy. The chain links TRBV11-2 to TRBJ2-7, with 8 bases lining up with TRBD2. The CDR3 region is CASSLVTSGYEQSF. As DNA, the CDR3 is TGTGCCAGCAGCTTAGTTACTAGCGGCTACGAGCAGTCCTTC.